The clone carrying this TCR beta chain was recorded a few times. The data were obtained in a study of blood T cells in healthy people across ages. With a J-beta primer mix and a sample-barcoded 5' primer, a second PCR ran 7 to 11 cycles. TCRdb fed the 5' RACE reads into MiXCR, producing one record per CDR3 protein. In the table there are 750,000 to 850,000 distinct CDR3 sequences, roughly 25% of which are singletons. Another study also made use of these data, one on T cells of mothers and their children.

This TCR derives from a boy aged 5-17 years in good health. Sequenced input: blood.

CDR3 sequence (DNA): TGCGCCAGCAGCGCCGGGCTAGGCGGGAGTGCGGCCTACGAGCAGTACTTC. It codes for CASSAGLGGSAAYEQYF. The chain is built from TRBV5-1 and TRBJ2-7, with 7 bases that match TRBD2. Germline loops: CDR1 SGHRS, CDR2 YFSETQ. The CDR3 spans 17 residues. The junction had 15 bases not matched to a gene; V was cut back by 4 bases and J by 2 bases.